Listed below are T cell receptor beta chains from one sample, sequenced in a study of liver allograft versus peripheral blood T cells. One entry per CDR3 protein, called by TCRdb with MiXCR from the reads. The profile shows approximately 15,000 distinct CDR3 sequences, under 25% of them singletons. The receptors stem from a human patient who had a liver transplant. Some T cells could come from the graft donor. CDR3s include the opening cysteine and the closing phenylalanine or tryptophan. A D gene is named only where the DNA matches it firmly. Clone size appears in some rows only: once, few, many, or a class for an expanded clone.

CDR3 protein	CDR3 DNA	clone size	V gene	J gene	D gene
CASSFPTGPSPWYF	TGTGCCAGCAGCTTCCCGACAGGGCCTAGCCCCTGGTACTTC	few	TRBV7-2	TRBJ2-7	TRBD1
CASSLGGAGGTTEAFF	TGTGCCAGCAGCTTAGGGGGGGCCGGCGGGACCACTGAAGCTTTCTTT	many	TRBV7-2	TRBJ1-1	-
CASSPRELRNYGYTF	TGTGCCAGCTCCCCCAGGGAGCTAAGAAACTATGGCTACACCTTC	medium-sized	TRBV18	TRBJ1-2	-
CASSLPSNEKLFF	TGTGCCAGCAGCTTACCATCTAATGAAAAACTGTTTTTT	-	TRBV7-2	TRBJ1-4	-
CSASPHRSGTEAFF	TGCAGTGCTAGCCCCCACCGGAGCGGCACTGAAGCTTTCTTT	-	TRBV20-1	TRBJ1-1	-
CASSSRQWTEAFF	TGTGCCAGCAGTTCTCGACAGTGGACTGAAGCTTTCTTT	-	TRBV12-3/TRBV12-4	TRBJ1-1	-
CASSVNPADTQYF	TGTGCCAGCAGCGTTAATCCTGCAGATACGCAGTATTTT	-	TRBV9	TRBJ2-3	-
CASSDGGTQETQYF	TGTGCCAGCAGCGATGGTGGAACGCAAGAGACCCAGTACTTC	-	TRBV5-4	TRBJ2-5	-
CASSWGQGMTF	TGTGCCAGCAGCTGGGGACAGGGGATGACCTTC	few	TRBV7-9	TRBJ1-2	TRBD1
CAISARQGEGYTF	TGTGCCATCAGTGCTAGGCAGGGCGAAGGCTACACCTTC	many	TRBV10-3	TRBJ1-2	-
CASSFWQGETDTQYF	TGTGCCAGCAGCTTTTGGCAGGGAGAGACAGATACGCAGTATTTT	many	TRBV7-2	TRBJ2-3	-
CASSLVVNVGNQPQHF	TGTGCCAGCAGCTTAGTGGTGAATGTTGGCAATCAGCCCCAGCATTTT	-	TRBV7-2	TRBJ1-5	-
CASSIGTGDGYTF	TGTGCCAGCAGTATCGGGACAGGGGATGGCTACACCTTC	-	TRBV28	TRBJ1-2	TRBD1
CSALRANVLTF	TGCAGTGCTTTGAGGGCCAACGTCCTGACTTTC	-	TRBV20-1	TRBJ2-6	-
CASSYAGQAFGQPQHF	TGTGCCAGCAGTTACGCCGGACAGGCGTTCGGTCAGCCCCAGCATTTT	-	TRBV6-2/TRBV6-3	TRBJ1-5	TRBD1
CASSPSGTASEKLFF	TGTGCCAGCAGCCCGTCCGGGACAGCGAGCGAAAAACTGTTTTTT	many	TRBV5-6	TRBJ1-4	TRBD1